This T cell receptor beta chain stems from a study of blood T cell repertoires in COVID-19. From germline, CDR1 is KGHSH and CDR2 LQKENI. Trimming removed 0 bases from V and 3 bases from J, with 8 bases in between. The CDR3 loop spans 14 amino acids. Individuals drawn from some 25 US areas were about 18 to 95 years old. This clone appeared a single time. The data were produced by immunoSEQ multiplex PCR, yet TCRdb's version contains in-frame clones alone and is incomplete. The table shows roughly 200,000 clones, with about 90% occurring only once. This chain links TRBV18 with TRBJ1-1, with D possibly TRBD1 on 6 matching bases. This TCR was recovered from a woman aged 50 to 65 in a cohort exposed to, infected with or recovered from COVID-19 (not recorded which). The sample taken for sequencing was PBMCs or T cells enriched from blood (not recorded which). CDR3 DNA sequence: TGTGCCAGCTCACCACCGGGACAAGACACTGAAGCTTTCTTT. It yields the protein CASSPPGQDTEAFF.